What follows are 10 T cell receptor beta chains derived from one specimen sequenced in a study of blood T cell repertoires in COVID-19. Generated by immunoSEQ multiplex PCR, the TCRdb table keeps only in-frame clones and is missing some. The sample carries about 110,000 clones, 80% to 90% recorded once. Specimen: peripheral blood. The receptors were sampled from an elderly woman with acute or convalescent COVID-19.

This chain uses TRBV12-3 or TRBV12-4 with TRBJ2-5; D gene ambiguous. With 5 bases removed from V and 1 base from J, the gap between germline ends came to 5 bases. CDR3 size: 12 residues. The DNA of the CDR3 is TGTGCCAGCAGTCCTGTCCAAGAGACCCAGTACTTC. Translated: CASSPVQETQYF.

The chain links TRBV6-5 to TRBJ1-2; D is unresolved. The CDR3 consists of 13 residues. The V end was cut by 7 bases, the J end by 5 bases, with 14 bases between. CDR1 and CDR2 (germline): MNHEY, SVGAGI. This chain's CDR3 is CASTGGLVYGYTF. As DNA, the CDR3 is TGTGCCAGCACCGGAGGTTTAGTATATGGCTACACCTTC.

Only a few counts were recorded for this clone. The V and J genes are TRBV7-9 and TRBJ2-1; TRBD2 agrees at 12 bases. The trim removed 10 bases at V and 1 base at J, leaving 5 bases unmatched. This CDR3 has 15 residues. Germline V CDR1 and CDR2: SEHNR, FQNEAQ (reference sequence). This CDR3 reads CATSTSGGSYNEQFF. CDR3 sequence (DNA): TGTGCCACCTCGACTAGCGGGGGATCCTACAATGAGCAGTTCTTC. Based on the CDR3 plus reference TRBV7-9 and TRBJ2-1, the full variable domain is DTGVSQNPRHKITKRGQNVTFRCDPISEHNRLYWYRQTLGQGPEFLTYFQNEAQLEKSRLLSDRFSAERPKGSFSTLEIQRTEQGDSAMYLCATSTSGGSYNEQFFGPGTRLTVL.

CDR3 bases: TGTGCCAGCAGTTTCTCCGGAGGCCCTGAAGCTTTCTTT. Translated: CASSFSGGPEAFF. The chain recombines TRBV12-3 or TRBV12-4 with TRBJ1-1, with no clear D. CDR3 length: 13 residues. V lost 3 bases, J lost 6 bases, and 11 bases lay in between.

The chain employs TRBV4-3 and TRBJ2-6; 8 positions agree with TRBD2. This CDR3 comprises 17 residues. Germline V CDR1 and CDR2: LGHNA, YSLEER. After removal of 4 bases from V and 0 bases from J, the junction contained 5 bases not matched to a gene. The CDR3 region is CASSPTTSVSGANVLTF. CDR3 DNA: TGCGCCAGCAGCCCCACGACTAGCGTCTCTGGGGCCAACGTCCTGACTTTC.

This chain connects TRBV19 to TRBJ1-6; TRBD1 matches at 9 bases. V was clipped by 5 bases and J by 8 bases; unmatched bases: 13. Germline values: CDR1 LNHDA, CDR2 SQIVND (reference sequence). The CDR3 is made up of 17 amino acids. CDR3 region: CASSATQGAGPYSPLHF. CDR3 in DNA: TGTGCCAGTAGTGCCACACAGGGGGCAGGGCCTTATTCACCCCTCCACTTT.

The V gene is TRBV19, the J gene TRBJ1-2; D is possibly TRBD1 (6 bases). CDR3 length: 14 amino acids. Germline V gives CDR1 LNHDA, CDR2 SQIVND (reference sequence). The V end lost 5 bases, the J end lost 1 base, and 11 bases lay between the germline ends. CDR3 sequence reads: CASSRTGRNYGYTF. In DNA form, the CDR3 reads TGTGCCAGTAGTCGAACAGGGCGTAACTATGGCTACACCTTC.

This clone was counted only a few times. This chain links TRBV5-1 with TRBJ2-7; TRBD2 might be the D (6 bases). Trimming pared 4 bases from V and 4 bases from J, leaving 9 bases between. The germline gives CDR1 SGHRS, CDR2 YFSETQ. This CDR3 contains 12 residues. For the CDR3, the DNA is TGCGCCAGCAGCCTCGGGGGATACGAGCAGTACTTC. It is translated as CASSLGGYEQYF.

The chain combines TRBV27 with TRBJ1-2, with D possibly being TRBD1 (6 bases). V lost 2 bases, J lost 4 bases, and 17 bases lay in between. CDR3 size: 16 residues. CDR1 MNHEY and CDR2 SMNVEV come from the germline V gene (reference sequence). The CDR3 is CASSLVGTGWVYGYTF. The DNA for the CDR3 is TGTGCCAGCAGTTTAGTAGGAACAGGGTGGGTCTATGGCTACACCTTC.

The J gene is TRBJ2-7, the V gene TRBV12-3 or TRBV12-4, with 8 bases that match TRBD1. Trimming removed 8 bases from V and 1 base from J; junction bases left unmatched: 1. The CDR3 runs to 12 residues. The CDR3: CASRQGSYEQYF. The CDR3 nucleotides read TGTGCCAGCCGACAGGGGTCCTACGAGCAGTACTTC.